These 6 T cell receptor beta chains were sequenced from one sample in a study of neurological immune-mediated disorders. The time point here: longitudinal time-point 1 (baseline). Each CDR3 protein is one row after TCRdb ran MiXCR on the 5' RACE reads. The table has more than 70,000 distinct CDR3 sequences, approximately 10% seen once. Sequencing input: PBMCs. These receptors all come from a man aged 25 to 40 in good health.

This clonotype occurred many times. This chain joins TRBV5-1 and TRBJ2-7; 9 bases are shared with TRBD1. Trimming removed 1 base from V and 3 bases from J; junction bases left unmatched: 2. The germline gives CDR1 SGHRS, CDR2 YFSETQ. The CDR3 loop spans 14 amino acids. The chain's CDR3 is CASSLRGQGYEQYF. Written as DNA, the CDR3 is TGCGCCAGCAGCTTGAGGGGACAGGGCTACGAGCAGTACTTC.

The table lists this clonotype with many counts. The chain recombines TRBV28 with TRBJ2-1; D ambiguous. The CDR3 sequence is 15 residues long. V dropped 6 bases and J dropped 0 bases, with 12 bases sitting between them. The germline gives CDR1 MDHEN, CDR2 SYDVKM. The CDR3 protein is CASSPDFRSYNEQFF. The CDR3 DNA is TGTGCCAGCAGCCCCGACTTTCGCTCCTACAATGAGCAGTTCTTC.

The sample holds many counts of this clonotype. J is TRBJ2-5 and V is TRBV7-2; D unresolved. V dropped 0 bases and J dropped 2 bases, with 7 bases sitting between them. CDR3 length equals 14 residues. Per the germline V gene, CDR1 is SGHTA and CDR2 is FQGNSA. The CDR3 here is CASSLALFQETQYF. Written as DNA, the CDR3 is TGTGCCAGCAGCTTAGCGCTCTTTCAAGAGACCCAGTACTTC. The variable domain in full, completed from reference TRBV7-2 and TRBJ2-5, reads GAGVSQSPSNKVTEKGKDVELRCDPISGHTALYWYRQSLGQGLEFLIYFQGNSAPDKSGLPSDRFSAERTGGSVSTLTIQRTQQEDSAVYLCASSLALFQETQYFGPGTRLLVL.

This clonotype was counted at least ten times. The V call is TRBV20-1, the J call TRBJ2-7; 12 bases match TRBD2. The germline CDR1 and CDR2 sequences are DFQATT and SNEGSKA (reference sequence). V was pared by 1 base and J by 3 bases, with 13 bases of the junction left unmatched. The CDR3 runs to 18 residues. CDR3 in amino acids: CSARASTSGSVTIYEQYF. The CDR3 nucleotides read TGCAGTGCTAGAGCTTCGACTAGCGGGAGTGTCACCATCTACGAGCAGTACTTC.

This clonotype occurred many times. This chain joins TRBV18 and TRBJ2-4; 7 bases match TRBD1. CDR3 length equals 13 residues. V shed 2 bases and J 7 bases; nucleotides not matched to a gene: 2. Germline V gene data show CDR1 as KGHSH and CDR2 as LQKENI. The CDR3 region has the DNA TGTGCCAGCTCACCAGACAGGGTCAACATTCAGTACTTC. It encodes CASSPDRVNIQYF.

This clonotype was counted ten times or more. In DNA, the CDR3 is TGCAGCTCCCCCCTGAACACTGAAGCTTTCTTT. Protein product: CSSPLNTEAFF. This chain uses TRBV29-1 with TRBJ1-1; D gene unclear. In germline, CDR1 is SQVTM, CDR2 ANQGSEA. The germline V and J ends were trimmed by 8 bases and 0 bases, with 7 bases remaining between them. The CDR3 covers 11 residues.